This entry is about one T cell receptor (beta chain). The treatment is: about 20 received Ad26.COV2.S at low or high dose, single or two shots; roughly 5 received placebo; per-sample allocation not given. The samples were gathered on day 63 after the first injection of vaccine or placebo. Spike of the Wuhan-strain SARS-CoV-2 was expressed by an Ad26 vector, which formed the vaccine. This record belongs to a study of Ad26.COV2.S vaccination and SARS-CoV-2 variants. The length of the CDR3 is 15 residues. CDR1 is MNHEY, CDR2 SVGEGT, per germline. The V and J ends lost 3 bases and 4 bases, in that order; junction bases with no gene match: 6. TCRdb's copy holds only in-frame clones and misses some; the assay was immunoSEQ multiplex PCR. The sample lists 400,000 to 450,000 clones; 92% were seen once.

The chain employs TRBV6-2 or TRBV6-3 and TRBJ1-1, with 9 bases aligning to TRBD1. The sequencing used peripheral blood, collected in a trial of Ad26.COV2.S vaccine versus placebo. The receptor was isolated from a person between 18 and 65 years old who received the Ad26.COV2.S COVID-19 vaccine or a placebo. This CDR3 reads CASSYEGQGFTEAFF. CDR3 coding DNA: TGTGCCAGCAGTTATGAGGGACAGGGCTTCACTGAAGCTTTCTTT.